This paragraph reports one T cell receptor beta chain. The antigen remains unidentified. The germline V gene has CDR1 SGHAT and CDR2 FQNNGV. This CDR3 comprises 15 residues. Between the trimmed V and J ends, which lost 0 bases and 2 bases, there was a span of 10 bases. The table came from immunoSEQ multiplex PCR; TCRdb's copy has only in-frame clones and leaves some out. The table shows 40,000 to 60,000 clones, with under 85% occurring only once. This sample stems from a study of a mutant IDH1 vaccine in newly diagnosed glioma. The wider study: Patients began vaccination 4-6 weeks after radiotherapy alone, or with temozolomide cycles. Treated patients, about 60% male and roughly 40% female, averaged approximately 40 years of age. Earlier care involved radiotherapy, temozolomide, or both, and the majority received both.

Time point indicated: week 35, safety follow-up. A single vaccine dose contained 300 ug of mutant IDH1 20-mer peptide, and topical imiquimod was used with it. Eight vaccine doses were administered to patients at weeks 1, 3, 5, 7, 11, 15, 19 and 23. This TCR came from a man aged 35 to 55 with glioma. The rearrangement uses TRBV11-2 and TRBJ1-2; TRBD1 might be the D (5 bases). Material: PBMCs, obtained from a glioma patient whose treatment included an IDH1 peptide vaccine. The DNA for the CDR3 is TGTGCCAGCAGCTTAGATGCAGGGTCCAACTATGGCTACACCTTC. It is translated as CASSLDAGSNYGYTF.